This passage covers 13 T cell receptor beta chains from one sample sequenced in a study of T cell responses to AZD1222 COVID-19 vaccine. The data were produced by immunoSEQ multiplex PCR, yet TCRdb's version contains in-frame clones alone and is incomplete. The sample shows some 180,000 clones, just over 90% of them seen only once. The sequenced sample was peripheral blood, obtained 28 days after the second AZD1222 dose. The receptors shown here come from an adult who received the AZD1222 COVID-19 vaccine.

The chain's CDR3 is CASGLWRGYSYNEQFF. The CDR3 DNA reads as TGTGCTAGTGGTTTGTGGCGGGGTTACTCCTACAATGAGCAGTTCTTC. The rearrangement joins TRBV12-5 to TRBJ2-1; a possible D gene is TRBD2 (6 bases). V was pared by 2 bases and J by 0 bases, with 11 bases between. The CDR3 length is 16 residues. CDR1 and CDR2 (germline): LGHNT, FRNRAP.

In its sample, this clone was seen a few times. The CDR3 coding sequence is TGCGCCAGCAGCTTACGCCCTCCCGGATTAGAGGCCTATAATTCACCCCTCCACTTT. This encodes CASSLRPPGLEAYNSPLHF. The V call is TRBV5-1, the J call TRBJ1-6; no clear D gene. Trimming stripped 2 bases from V and 2 bases from J, with 20 bases between. The CDR3 extends over 19 amino acids. Germline V CDR1 and CDR2: SGHRS, YFSETQ.

The J gene is TRBJ1-2, the V gene TRBV3-1 (or the pseudogene TRBV3-2); D is ambiguous. V was clipped by 2 bases and J by 6 bases, with 7 bases between them. CDR1 LGHDT and CDR2 YNNKEL come from the germline V gene (reference sequence). The CDR3 runs 12 residues. DNA of the CDR3: TGTGCCAGCAGCCAATGGGGTAATGGCTACACCTTC. It encodes CASSQWGNGYTF.

This chain joins TRBV6-5 and TRBJ1-1; 8 positions agree with TRBD1. CDR3 length equals 14 residues. Germline CDR1 is MNHEY and CDR2 is SVGAGI. With V trimmed by 7 bases and J by 1 base, 5 bases remained unmatched. The CDR3 region has the DNA TGTGCCAGCACTCAGGGGGCCGGGAACACTGAAGCTTTCTTT. This gives the protein CASTQGAGNTEAFF.

This clone appeared once. This chain joins TRBV29-1 and TRBJ1-1; no definite D call. Germline loops: CDR1 SQVTM, CDR2 ANQGSEA. The germline V and J ends were trimmed by 5 bases and 4 bases, with 17 bases remaining between them. This CDR3 contains 14 residues. This CDR3 reads CSVRGFLSSTEAFF. The CDR3 DNA reads TGCAGCGTTCGGGGTTTTCTGAGTTCCACTGAAGCTTTCTTT.

The chain has TRBV6-5 and TRBJ1-2; maybe TRBD1 (6 bases). Trimming stripped 6 bases from V and 4 bases from J, with 15 bases between. CDR3 length: 14 residues. Germline lookup yields CDR1 MNHEY and CDR2 SVGAGI. DNA of the CDR3: TGTGCCAGCAGAGTCCCGGACAGTGGCTATGGCTACACCTTC. Translated: CASRVPDSGYGYTF.

V gene TRBV5-5 combines with J gene TRBJ2-6; perhaps TRBD1 as D (5 bases). V dropped 2 bases and J dropped 1 base, with 16 bases sitting between them. This CDR3 spans 18 amino acids. Germline-derived CDR1 and CDR2 are SGHKS and YYEKEE (reference sequence). As DNA, the CDR3 is TGTGCCAGCAGCTTTCGAGTGGACACCCTATCTGGGGCCAACGTCCTGACTTTC. Residues: CASSFRVDTLSGANVLTF.

The J gene is TRBJ1-2, the V gene TRBV19; 8 bases are shared with TRBD1. V shed 7 bases and J 8 bases; nucleotides not matched to a gene: 15. The CDR3 has 15 residues. In germline, CDR1 is LNHDA, CDR2 SQIVND (reference sequence). Written as DNA, the CDR3 is TGTGCCAGTAAAAGGACAGGGATCAGTGCGGAGGGCTACACCTTC. It specifies CASKRTGISAEGYTF.

This clone has a handful of counts. V gene TRBV2 combines with J gene TRBJ1-5; 8 nucleotides match TRBD1. This CDR3 is built from 16 residues. Germline V CDR1 and CDR2: SNHLY, FYNNEI. Trimming cost V 1 base and J 2 bases; bases outside gene matches: 4. The CDR3 DNA follows: TGTGCCAGCAGTGAAGGACAGGGGAGAGGCAATCAGCCCCAGCATTTT. As protein: CASSEGQGRGNQPQHF.

The J gene is TRBJ1-4, the V gene TRBV2; no clear D gene. The CDR3 length is 15 residues. The V end lost 3 bases, the J end lost 5 bases, and 13 bases lay between the germline ends. Germline-derived CDR1 and CDR2 are SNHLY and FYNNEI. CDR3 sequence: CASSDVGGENEKLFF. The CDR3 nucleotides are TGTGCCAGCAGTGACGTGGGCGGAGAGAATGAAAAACTGTTTTTT.

The V and J genes are TRBV30 and TRBJ2-6; 7 positions agree with TRBD1. The CDR3 has 17 residues. With V trimmed by 3 bases and J by 3 bases, 11 bases remained unmatched. Germline values: CDR1 GTSNPN, CDR2 SVGIG (reference sequence). The CDR3 here is CAWRKFGQGVGANVLTF. The CDR3 bases are TGTGCCTGGAGGAAGTTTGGTCAGGGGGTTGGGGCCAACGTCCTGACTTTC. Complete variable domain (other parts from reference TRBV30 and TRBJ2-6): SQTIHQWPATLVQPVGSPLSLECTVEGTSNPNLYWYRQAAGRGLQLLFYSVGIGQISSEVPQNLSASRPQDRQFILSSKKLLLSDSGFYLCAWRKFGQGVGANVLTFGAGSRLTVL.

This clone was seen just once. The chain links TRBV27 to TRBJ2-7; tentatively, D is TRBD2 (6 bases). Looked up from germline, CDR1 is MNHEY and CDR2 is SMNVEV (reference sequence). V was cut by 3 bases and J by 0 bases, with 15 bases left in between. The CDR3 is 16 residues long. CDR3 coding DNA: TGTGCCAGCAGTTTGCTAGCGACCTCGCTCTCCTACGAGCAGTACTTC. It encodes CASSLLATSLSYEQYF.

The V and J genes are TRBV6-5 and TRBJ1-2, with 9 bases identical to TRBD1. The V segment lost 2 bases and the J segment 8 bases; nucleotides outside the gene matches: 9. The CDR3 contains 15 residues. Germline V CDR1 and CDR2: MNHEY, SVGAGI. For the CDR3, the DNA is TGTGCCAGCAGTTACACTGGACAGGGGAGAAGGGGCTACACCTTC. Encoded protein: CASSYTGQGRRGYTF.